The clone carrying this T cell receptor (beta chain) has just a few counts. Its antigen remains unidentified. Healthy Caucasians from Russia aged about 6 to 90 served as donors. The draw of peripheral blood yielded around 9.6 milliliters from each donor. The record originates from a study of blood T cells in healthy people across ages. Findings and caveats of the study: Age brought a roughly linear fall in TCR beta diversity measured per million T cells.

This CDR3 has 15 residues. V shed 1 base and J shed 0 bases, with 9 bases lying between them. Germline values: CDR1 LGHNA, CDR2 YSLEER. For the second PCR, which ran for about 6 to 11 cycles, a sample-barcoded 5' primer and a J-beta primer mix were used. Using its own MiXCR run on the 5' RACE reads, TCRdb lists one record per CDR3 protein. Of over 1,500,000 distinct CDR3 sequences detected, less than 50% appear once; the ten largest clones hold 2.1%. The sequence came from a woman aged 40 to 50 in good health. This sequence joins TRBV4-3 and TRBJ1-2; D gene uncertain. Sequencing was done on a sample of blood. The CDR3 sequence is CASSQGGEANYGYTF. CDR3 DNA sequence: TGCGCCAGCAGCCAAGGTGGTGAAGCTAACTATGGCTACACCTTC.